Below are 26 T cell receptor beta chains sequenced from a single sample in a study of T cell responses to AZD1222 COVID-19 vaccine. Here immunoSEQ multiplex PCR was the method, and the copy in TCRdb shows in-frame clones only, minus some. The sample records 100,000 to 140,000 clones, nearly 90% being singletons. The source was peripheral blood, collected 28 days after the second AZD1222 dose. Receptors were obtained from an adult who received the AZD1222 COVID-19 vaccine.

The CDR3 sequence: CASSYSTTGQYEQYF. CDR3 DNA: TGTGCCAGCAGTTACTCGACGACAGGGCAATACGAGCAGTACTTC. This chain uses TRBV6-5 with TRBJ2-7; 7 bases map to TRBD1. V gave up 0 bases and J gave up 4 bases; unmatched junction bases: 6. Per germline, CDR1 MNHEY and CDR2 SVGAGI. There are 15 residues in the CDR3.

This clone was found once. The V and J genes are TRBV3-1 (or the pseudogene TRBV3-2) and TRBJ2-3, with D perhaps TRBD1 (5 bases). V was pared by 5 bases and J by 2 bases, with 17 bases between. The CDR3 is 16 residues long. Germline CDR1 and CDR2: LGHDT and YNNKEL (reference sequence). For the CDR3, the DNA is TGTGCCAGCAGCACTCCCCAGGGTGGTTCCACAGATACGCAGTATTTT. Translation: CASSTPQGGSTDTQYF.

V and J are TRBV14 and TRBJ2-7; D might be TRBD2 (6 bases). CDR1 is SGHDN and CDR2 is FVKESK in the germline V gene. The CDR3 contains 13 residues. Trimming took 2 bases from V and 12 from J, leaving 17 bases between them. CDR3 protein: CASSQLSDRRVYF. In nucleotides, the CDR3 is TGTGCCAGCAGCCAACTTTCTGACCGGAGGGTGTACTTC.

J is TRBJ1-3 and V is TRBV9, with unresolved D. This CDR3 has 18 residues. The germline V gene encodes CDR1 SGDLS and CDR2 YYNGEE. Trimming cost V 3 bases and J 3 bases, with 22 bases left between them. The DNA for the CDR3 is TGTGCCAGCAGCGCGAGGGAGGAATACAAGGTGGGTGGAAACACCATATATTTT. It encodes CASSAREEYKVGGNTIYF.

This rearrangement joins TRBV7-6 to TRBJ1-1; D ambiguous. V was cut by 2 bases and J by 3 bases, with 19 bases left in between. Germline assignment: CDR1 SGHVS and CDR2 FNYEAQ. This CDR3 has 17 amino acids. This chain's CDR3 is CASSLSARRVMDTEAFF. For the CDR3, the DNA is TGTGCCAGCAGCTTATCGGCCCGGCGGGTCATGGACACTGAAGCTTTCTTT.

V gene TRBV4-2 combines with J gene TRBJ2-7, with 8 bases identical to TRBD2. In germline, CDR1 is LGHNA, CDR2 YNFKEQ. The length of the CDR3 is 16 residues. J gave up 1 base and V 0 bases, and 5 bases lay outside the gene matches. CDR3 DNA: TGTGCCAGCAGCCAAGAGACGGGGGGGCTATCCTACGAGCAGTACTTC. Protein product: CASSQETGGLSYEQYF.

This rearrangement joins TRBV3-1 (or the pseudogene TRBV3-2) to TRBJ2-2, with TRBD2 matching 11 bases. From germline, CDR1 is LGHDT and CDR2 YNNKEL (reference sequence). V was pared by 6 bases and J by 3 bases, with 6 bases of the junction left unmatched. The CDR3 loop spans 16 amino acids. The CDR3 sequence is CASRLTSGRDTGELFF. The CDR3 nucleotides are TGTGCCAGCAGACTTACTAGCGGGAGAGACACCGGGGAGCTGTTTTTT.

This clone was seen only once. The chain joins TRBV3-1 (or the pseudogene TRBV3-2) to TRBJ2-7, with D tentatively TRBD1 or TRBD2 (5 bases each). The V end was cut by 3 bases, the J end by 6 bases, with 24 bases between. This CDR3 spans 17 amino acids. Looked up from germline, CDR1 is LGHDT and CDR2 is YNNKEL (reference sequence). The CDR3 bases are TGTGCCAGCAGCCATCCCGCCGGGGCCCCAGCTGAGAGCGAGCAGTACTTC. Amino acids: CASSHPAGAPAESEQYF.

In regard to this clone: At the DNA level, this CDR3 is encoded by other sequences in the same sample as well. The chain carries TRBV5-1 and TRBJ1-5; the D gene is possibly TRBD1 (5 bases). In germline, CDR1 is SGHRS, CDR2 YFSETQ. The CDR3 runs 14 residues. The ends were cut back, 5 bases at V and 2 bases at J, with 11 bases in the middle. CDR3 sequence: CASSLGTGNQPQHF. CDR3 nucleotide sequence: TGCGCCAGCAGTCTGGGGACTGGCAATCAGCCCCAGCATTTT.

This chain links TRBV18 with TRBJ1-3; 7 nucleotides agree with TRBD1. CDR1 KGHSH and CDR2 LQKENI come from the germline V gene. V was pared by 3 bases and J by 0 bases, with 2 bases of the junction left unmatched. The CDR3 contains 15 residues. The CDR3 loop is CASSPGQSSGNTIYF. The CDR3 coding sequence is TGTGCCAGCTCACCGGGACAGTCCTCTGGAAACACCATATATTTT.

This clone came up once. The chain uses TRBV28 and TRBJ1-5, with TRBD1 matching 9 bases. Germline V lookup: CDR1 MDHEN, CDR2 SYDVKM. The length of the CDR3 is 14 residues. Trimming at V came to 7 bases and at J to 4 bases, leaving 5 bases not matched to a gene. The CDR3 region is CASTRGQGNQPQHF. CDR3 sequence (DNA): TGTGCCAGCACCCGCGGACAGGGGAATCAGCCCCAGCATTTT. The full variable domain, with the rest looked up from reference TRBV28 and TRBJ1-5, is DVKVTQSSRYLVKRTGEKVFLECVQDMDHENMFWYRQDPGLGLRLIYFSYDVKMKEKGDIPEGYSVSREKKERFSLILESASTNQTSMYLCASTRGQGNQPQHFGDGTRLSIL.

There are a few counts of this clone. The rearrangement uses TRBV5-6 and TRBJ1-2; 7 nucleotides match TRBD1. J lost 4 bases, V lost 4 bases, and 4 bases had no gene match. CDR3 length: 13 residues. Germline V gives CDR1 SGHDT, CDR2 YYEEEE. The CDR3: CASSPTGTYGYTF. The DNA for the CDR3 is TGTGCCAGCAGCCCGACAGGGACCTATGGCTACACCTTC.

This clone was detected only once. The rearrangement joins TRBV24-1 to TRBJ1-5, with TRBD1 matching over 7 bases. J gave up 0 bases and V 3 bases, and 7 bases lay outside the gene matches. The CDR3 is 17 residues long. Germline lookup yields CDR1 KGHDR and CDR2 SFDVKD. For the CDR3, the DNA is TGTGCCACCAGTGATACCCGGACAGGCTATAGCAATCAGCCCCAGCATTTT. Amino acid sequence: CATSDTRTGYSNQPQHF.

The chain carries TRBV5-4 and TRBJ2-2; TRBD1 matches at 7 bases. In germline, CDR1 is SGHNT, CDR2 YYREEE (reference sequence). The V gene end was trimmed by 0 bases and the J gene end by 1 base; junction bases not matched to a gene: 0. This CDR3 is 15 amino acids long. The CDR3 bases are TGTGCCAGCAGCTTGGGACAGGGGAACACCGGGGAGCTGTTTTTT. Amino acids: CASSLGQGNTGELFF.

The chain joins TRBV19 to TRBJ2-2, with D hard to call. Trimming left V 7 bases short and J 4 bases short, with 10 bases between. CDR3 length equals 13 residues. CDR1 is LNHDA and CDR2 is SQIVND in the germline V gene (reference sequence). CDR3 in amino acids: CASTILFTGELFF. In DNA, the CDR3 is TGTGCCAGTACAATCTTGTTCACCGGGGAGCTGTTTTTT.

This clone appeared once. The chain is built from TRBV27 and TRBJ2-7; D remains unclear. Germline V gives CDR1 MNHEY, CDR2 SMNVEV (reference sequence). With 3 bases removed from V and 3 bases from J, the gap between germline ends came to 9 bases. The CDR3 extends over 13 amino acids. The CDR3 sequence: CASSFAPLYEQYF. CDR3 nucleotides: TGTGCCAGCAGTTTTGCCCCCCTCTACGAGCAGTACTTC.

This sequence joins TRBV6-5 and TRBJ1-1; weak D call: TRBD1 (5 bases). V lost 0 bases to trimming and J lost 3 bases, with 8 bases between them. There are 14 residues in the CDR3. Per germline, CDR1 MNHEY and CDR2 SVGAGI. CDR3 nucleotide sequence: TGTGCCAGCAGTTACTCGGGGGTCCACACTGAAGCTTTCTTT. This gives the protein CASSYSGVHTEAFF.

This clone was seen just once. The chain uses TRBV5-4 and TRBJ1-2, with a weak D call TRBD1 (6 bases). This CDR3 is 14 amino acids long. Germline V gene sequence: CDR1 SGHNT, CDR2 YYREEE (reference sequence). Trimming shortened V by 1 base and J by 4 bases, and 11 bases separated the two germline ends. The CDR3 region is CASSLWGAGYGYTF. The CDR3, as DNA: TGTGCCAGCAGCTTGTGGGGGGCTGGCTATGGCTACACCTTC.

Worth noting for this clone: The junction and the germline gene differ at one end; a read error may be behind it. This chain uses TRBV6-5 with TRBJ2-1; the match to TRBD1 covers 12 bases. Per the germline V gene, CDR1 is MNHEY and CDR2 is SVGAGI. The CDR3 runs to 14 residues. The CDR3 DNA reads as TGTGCCAGCAAGGGGACAGGGGGCTACCATGAGCAGTTCTTC. Encoded protein: CASKGTGGYHEQFF.

The V gene is TRBV14, the J gene TRBJ1-1, with D perhaps TRBD1 (6 bases). The CDR3 is 15 residues long. V lost 5 bases, J lost 1 base, and 14 bases lay in between. The germline V gene has CDR1 SGHDN and CDR2 FVKESK. The CDR3 here is CASSEKTGGNTEAFF. CDR3 bases: TGTGCCAGCAGCGAGAAGACAGGTGGGAACACTGAAGCTTTCTTT.

This clone occurred a few times. The chain couples TRBV19 to TRBJ2-7, with 7 bases that match TRBD1. V trimming: 6 bases; J trimming: 3 bases; junction bases outside the gene matches: 8. The CDR3 consists of 14 residues. Germline assignment: CDR1 LNHDA and CDR2 SQIVND (reference sequence). The CDR3 here is CASSNRDRSYEQYF. CDR3 in DNA: TGTGCCAGTAGCAATCGGGACAGAAGCTACGAGCAGTACTTC.

This clone was observed once. The gene calls are TRBV5-4 and TRBJ2-2, with 8 bases matching TRBD2. The germline gives CDR1 SGHNT, CDR2 YYREEE (reference sequence). Germline trimming cut 2 bases from V and 4 bases from J; bases unmatched to any gene: 4. The CDR3 spans 15 residues. The CDR3 sequence: CASSFETSVTGELFF. Here the CDR3 DNA reads TGTGCCAGCAGCTTCGAGACTAGCGTCACCGGGGAGCTGTTTTTT.

V gene TRBV5-4 combines with J gene TRBJ1-2; weak D call: TRBD1 (5 bases). CDR3 length: 15 residues. CDR1 is SGHNT and CDR2 is YYREEE in the germline V gene (reference sequence). Trimming left V 0 bases short and J 3 bases short, with 12 bases between. For the CDR3, the DNA is TGTGCCAGCAGCTTGGCGGGGGGAGTGGACTATGGCTACACCTTC. This gives the protein CASSLAGGVDYGYTF.

J is TRBJ2-3 and V is TRBV5-6; D not certain. CDR3 length: 14 residues. CDR1 and CDR2 from the germline V gene are SGHDT and YYEEEE. The V end was cut by 4 bases, the J end by 0 bases, with 9 bases between. The chain's CDR3 is CASSPTYSTDTQYF. The CDR3 DNA reads as TGTGCCAGCAGCCCGACCTATAGCACAGATACGCAGTATTTT.

This clone was recorded once. This chain joins TRBV6-5 and TRBJ2-7, with D perhaps TRBD1 (6 bases). Germline V gene data show CDR1 as MNHEY and CDR2 as SVGAGI. Trimming left V 7 bases short and J 4 bases short, with 17 bases between. The CDR3 covers 14 residues. The CDR3 DNA is TGTGCCAGCAACCAGCAAGGACAGAAATACGAGCAGTACTTC. It specifies CASNQQGQKYEQYF.

This clone was observed once. The sample carries other DNA sequences with the same CDR3. This chain joins TRBV5-4 and TRBJ1-3; D is unresolved. CDR3 size: 14 residues. The germline gives CDR1 SGHNT, CDR2 YYREEE (reference sequence). V was trimmed by 4 bases and J by 0 bases, leaving 8 bases between them. In nucleotides, the CDR3 is TGTGCCAGCAGCCCTGGGCTCTCTGGAAACACCATATATTTT. Protein product: CASSPGLSGNTIYF.